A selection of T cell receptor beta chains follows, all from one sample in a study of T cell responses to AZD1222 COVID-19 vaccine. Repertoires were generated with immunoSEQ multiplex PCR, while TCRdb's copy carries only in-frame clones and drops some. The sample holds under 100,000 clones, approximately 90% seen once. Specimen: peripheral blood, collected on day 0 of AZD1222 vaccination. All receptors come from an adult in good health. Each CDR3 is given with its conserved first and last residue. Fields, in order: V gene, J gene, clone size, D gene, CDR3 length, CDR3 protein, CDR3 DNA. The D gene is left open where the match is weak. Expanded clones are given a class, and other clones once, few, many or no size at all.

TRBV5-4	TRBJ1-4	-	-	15	CASSSWSGGNEKLFF	TGTGCCAGCAGCTCCTGGTCTGGCGGGAATGAAAAACTGTTTTTT
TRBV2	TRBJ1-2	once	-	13	CASSEARIDGYTF	TGTGCCAGCAGTGAAGCGCGGATAGATGGCTACACCTTC
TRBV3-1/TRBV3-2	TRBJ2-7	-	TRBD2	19	CASSHLGSEGGGTSYEQYF	TGTGCCAGCAGCCATCTAGGATCGGAGGGCGGGGGGACCTCCTACGAGCAGTACTTC
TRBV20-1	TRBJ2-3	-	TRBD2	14	CSASHGTSMDTQYF	TGCAGTGCTAGTCATGGGACTAGTATGGATACGCAGTATTTT
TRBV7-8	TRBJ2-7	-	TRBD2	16	CASSLAGLATVVEQYF	TGTGCCAGCAGCTTAGCGGGACTAGCGACGGTTGTCGAGCAGTACTTC
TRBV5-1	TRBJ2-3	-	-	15	CASSLGTSIADTQYF	TGCGCCAGCAGCCTCGGGACTTCTATTGCAGATACGCAGTATTTT
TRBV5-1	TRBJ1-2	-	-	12	CASSPTGYGYTF	TGCGCCAGCAGCCCGACAGGATATGGCTACACCTTC
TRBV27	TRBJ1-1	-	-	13	CASGQQGRTEAFF	TGTGCCAGCGGCCAACAGGGCCGGACTGAAGCTTTCTTT
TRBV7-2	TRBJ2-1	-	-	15	CASSLGGTTNNEQFF	TGTGCCAGCAGCTTGGGCGGGACAACAAACAATGAGCAGTTCTTC
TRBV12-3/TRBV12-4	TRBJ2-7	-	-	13	CASSLGTDYEQYF	TGTGCCAGCAGTTTAGGGACGGATTACGAGCAGTACTTC
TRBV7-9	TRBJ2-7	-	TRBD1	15	CASSPPGTGVYEQYF	TGTGCCAGCAGCCCTCCCGGGACAGGGGTCTACGAGCAGTACTTC
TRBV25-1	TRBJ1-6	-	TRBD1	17	CASSEAGQGTYNSPLHF	TGTGCCAGCAGTGAAGCAGGACAGGGGACCTATAATTCACCCCTCCACTTT
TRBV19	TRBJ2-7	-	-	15	CASSRDSGRNYEQYF	TGTGCCAGTAGTAGGGACTCAGGGCGTAACTACGAGCAGTACTTC
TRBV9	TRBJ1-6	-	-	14	CASSPGLGRSPLHF	TGTGCCAGTAGCCCCGGACTGGGGAGATCACCCCTCCACTTT
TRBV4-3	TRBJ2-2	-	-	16	CASSQDRGGVHRGAVF	TGCGCCAGCAGCCAAGATCGAGGCGGCGTACACCGGGGAGCTGTTTTT
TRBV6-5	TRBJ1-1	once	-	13	CASGSRGNTEAFF	TGTGCCAGCGGTAGCCGGGGGAACACTGAAGCTTTCTTT
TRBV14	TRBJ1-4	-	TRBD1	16	CASSQRDSKTNEKLFF	TGTGCCAGCAGCCAAAGGGACAGCAAAACTAATGAAAAACTGTTTTTT
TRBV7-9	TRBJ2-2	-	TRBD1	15	CASSSDRGRTGELFF	TGTGCCAGCAGCTCGGACAGGGGCAGGACCGGGGAGCTGTTTTTT
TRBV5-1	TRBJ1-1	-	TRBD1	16	CASSGGTGVMNTEAFF	TGCGCCAGCAGCGGGGGGACAGGGGTCATGAACACTGAAGCTTTCTTT
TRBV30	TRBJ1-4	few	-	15	CAWTQGSTVNEKLFF	TGTGCCTGGACCCAGGGGTCGACAGTTAATGAAAAACTGTTTTTT
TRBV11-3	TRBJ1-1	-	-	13	CASSFGGITEAFF	TGTGCCAGCAGCTTCGGGGGGATCACTGAAGCTTTCTTT
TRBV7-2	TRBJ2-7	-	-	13	CASSLTSGYEQYF	TGTGCCAGCAGTCTTACTAGTGGCTACGAGCAGTACTTC
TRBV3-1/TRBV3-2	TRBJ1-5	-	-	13	CASSQVGAQPQHF	TGTGCCAGCAGCCAAGTAGGGGCTCAGCCCCAGCATTTT
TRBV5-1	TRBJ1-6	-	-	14	CASSFQAGNSPLHF	TGCGCCAGCAGCTTTCAGGCGGGTAATTCACCCCTCCACTTT
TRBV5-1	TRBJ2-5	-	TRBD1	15	CASSLSGGAGETQYF	TGCGCCAGCAGCTTATCAGGGGGCGCCGGGGAGACCCAGTACTTC
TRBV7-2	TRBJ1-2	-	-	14	CASSLGRGEGGYTF	TGTGCCAGCAGCTTAGGGAGAGGGGAGGGTGGCTACACCTTC
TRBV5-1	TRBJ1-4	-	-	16	CASSPAPRDGSEKLFF	TGCGCCAGCAGCCCGGCGCCTCGGGACGGGTCTGAAAAACTGTTTTTT
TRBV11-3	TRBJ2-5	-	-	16	CASSLGRYVPEETQYF	TGTGCCAGCAGCTTAGGGCGCTACGTGCCTGAAGAGACCCAGTACTTC
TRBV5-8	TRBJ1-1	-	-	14	CASSFYTGDTEAFF	TGTGCCAGCAGCTTTTATACGGGTGATACTGAAGCTTTCTTT
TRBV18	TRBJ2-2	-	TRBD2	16	CASSPLAGGNTGELFF	TGTGCCAGCTCACCACTAGCGGGGGGCAACACCGGGGAGCTGTTTTTT
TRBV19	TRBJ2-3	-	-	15	CASSTPDSLTDTQYF	TGTGCCAGTAGTACTCCCGACAGCCTCACAGATACGCAGTATTTT
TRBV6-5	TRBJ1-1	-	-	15	CASRQKGGMNTEAFF	TGTGCCAGCAGACAAAAGGGGGGCATGAACACTGAAGCTTTCTTT
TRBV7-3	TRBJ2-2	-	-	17	CASSLPWRGSNTGELFF	TGTGCCAGCAGCTTACCCTGGCGGGGATCGAACACCGGGGAGCTGTTTTTT
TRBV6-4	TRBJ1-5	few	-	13	CASAEGSHQPQHF	TGTGCCAGCGCCGAGGGGTCTCATCAGCCCCAGCATTTT
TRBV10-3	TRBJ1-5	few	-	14	CAISEDDSNQPQHF	TGTGCCATCAGCGAGGATGATAGCAATCAGCCCCAGCATTTT